These 8 T cell receptor beta chains came from one sample sequenced in a study of blood T cell repertoires in COVID-19. This table comes from immunoSEQ multiplex PCR, and its TCRdb copy is limited to in-frame clones, with some not included. Of 250,000 to 300,000 clones in the sample, about nine tenths are singletons; the top ten hold about 2.2%. Sequences were obtained from peripheral blood. These receptors were obtained from a woman aged 45 to 65 who had recovered from COVID-19.

CDR3 DNA sequence: TGTGCCAGCAGTTTCCCGGGACTAGCGGGAGGTAGGCAGTACTTC. Protein product: CASSFPGLAGGRQYF. This chain joins TRBV28 and TRBJ2-7, with 15 bases fitting TRBD2. CDR1 MDHEN and CDR2 SYDVKM come from the germline V gene. The CDR3 has 15 amino acids. J lost 9 bases, V lost 3 bases, and 6 bases had no gene match.

The gene calls are TRBV7-2 and TRBJ2-2; 8 bases align to TRBD2. With 5 bases clipped from V and 9 bases from J, the junction kept 11 bases outside the gene matches. Germline CDR1 reads SGHTA; CDR2 reads FQGNSA. CDR3 length: 15 amino acids. DNA of the CDR3: TGTGCCAGCAGCCCAGGCGTGGCGGGGGGTAGGGAGCTGTTTTTT. It encodes CASSPGVAGGRELFF.

V and J are TRBV30 and TRBJ1-4, with D maybe TRBD1 (6 bases). The CDR3 sequence is 13 residues long. Germline assignment: CDR1 GTSNPN and CDR2 SVGIG (reference sequence). The V gene lost 4 bases and the J gene lost 3 bases, with 9 bases spanning the gap. The CDR3 region has the DNA TGTGCCTGGACGACAGGTTCTAATGAAAAACTGTTTTTT. Its protein product is CAWTTGSNEKLFF.

The gene calls are TRBV9 and TRBJ2-1; TRBD2 aligns across 9 bases. CDR1 and CDR2 from the germline V gene are SGDLS and YYNGEE. The CDR3 is 16 amino acids. V was pared by 3 bases and J by 10 bases, with 14 bases of the junction left unmatched. The CDR3 is CASSASSGRVLGEQFF. The CDR3 nucleotides read TGTGCCAGCAGCGCAAGTAGCGGGAGAGTGCTAGGAGAGCAGTTCTTC.

This chain uses TRBV27 with TRBJ2-7; TRBD1 agrees at 12 bases. Germline V CDR1 and CDR2: MNHEY, SMNVEV (reference sequence). The V and J ends lost 1 base and 4 bases, in that order; junction bases with no gene match: 5. CDR3 length equals 16 residues. The CDR3 DNA sequence: TGTGCCAGCAGTTTATTGGGGGACAGGGGGCGGTACGAGCAGTACTTC. Translation: CASSLLGDRGRYEQYF.

The chain combines TRBV7-2 with TRBJ2-5; D gene uncertain. V lost 1 base, J lost 4 bases, and 16 bases lay in between. The CDR3 runs to 16 residues. CDR1 is SGHTA and CDR2 is FQGNSA in the germline V gene. CDR3 DNA: TGTGCCAGCAGCTTAGATGCAATAACAGCTTTAGAGACCCAGTACTTC. Its protein product is CASSLDAITALETQYF.

The genes are TRBV30 and TRBJ1-2; TRBD1 aligns across 10 bases. CDR1 and CDR2 (germline): GTSNPN, SVGIG (reference sequence). The CDR3 loop spans 13 amino acids. The J segment lost 7 bases and the V segment lost 2 bases, leaving 4 bases of the junction unmatched. The CDR3: CAWSWDRGGGYTF. CDR3 DNA: TGTGCCTGGAGTTGGGACAGGGGCGGTGGCTACACCTTC.

CDR3 in amino acids: CASSATELYGYTF. The DNA of the CDR3 is TGTGCCAGCAGCGCGACAGAGCTTTATGGCTACACCTTC. The rearrangement joins TRBV9 to TRBJ1-2; the D gene is possibly TRBD1 (5 bases). This CDR3 region has 13 residues. The germline V and J ends were trimmed by 3 bases and 5 bases, with 11 bases remaining between them. Per the germline V gene, CDR1 is SGDLS and CDR2 is YYNGEE. Filled out from reference TRBV9 and TRBJ1-2, the complete variable domain reads DSGVTQTPKHLITATGQRVTLRCSPRSGDLSVYWYQQSLDQGLQFLIQYYNGEERAKGNILERFSAQQFPDLHSELNLSSLELGDSALYFCASSATELYGYTFGSGTRLTVV.